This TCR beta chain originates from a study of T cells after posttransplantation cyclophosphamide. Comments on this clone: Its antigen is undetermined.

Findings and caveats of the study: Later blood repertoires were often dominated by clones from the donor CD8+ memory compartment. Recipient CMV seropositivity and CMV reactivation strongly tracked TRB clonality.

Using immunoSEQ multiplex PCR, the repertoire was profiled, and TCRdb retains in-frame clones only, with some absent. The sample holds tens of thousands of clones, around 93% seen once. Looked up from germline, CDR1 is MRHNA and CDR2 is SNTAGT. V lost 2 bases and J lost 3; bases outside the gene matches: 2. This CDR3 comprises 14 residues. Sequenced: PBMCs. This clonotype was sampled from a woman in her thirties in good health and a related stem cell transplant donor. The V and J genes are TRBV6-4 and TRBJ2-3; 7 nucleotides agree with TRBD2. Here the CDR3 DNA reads TGTGCCAGCAGTGACGGGGGGGGGACAGATACGCAGTATTTT. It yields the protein CASSDGGGTDTQYF.